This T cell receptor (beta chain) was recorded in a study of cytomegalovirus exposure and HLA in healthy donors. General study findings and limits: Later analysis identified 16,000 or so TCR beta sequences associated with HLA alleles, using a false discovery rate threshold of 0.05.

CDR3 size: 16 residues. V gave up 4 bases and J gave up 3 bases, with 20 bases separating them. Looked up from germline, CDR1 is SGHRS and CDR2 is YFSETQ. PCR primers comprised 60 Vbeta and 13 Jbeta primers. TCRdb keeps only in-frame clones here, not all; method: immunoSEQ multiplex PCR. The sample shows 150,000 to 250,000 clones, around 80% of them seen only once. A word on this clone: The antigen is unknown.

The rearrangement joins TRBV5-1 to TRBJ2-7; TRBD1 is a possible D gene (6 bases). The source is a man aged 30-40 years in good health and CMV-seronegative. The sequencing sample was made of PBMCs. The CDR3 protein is CASSISLGGGYYEQYF. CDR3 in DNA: TGCGCCAGCAGCATCAGTCTAGGGGGTGGCTACTACGAGCAGTACTTC.